Listed below are T cell receptor beta chains from one sample, sequenced in a study of T cell responses to AZD1222 COVID-19 vaccine. The repertoire was sequenced with immunoSEQ multiplex PCR; TCRdb's copy has only in-frame clones and lacks some. The table has about 97,000 clones, approximately 91% seen once. This material consisted of peripheral blood, taken on day 0 of AZD1222 vaccination. All receptors derive from an adult in good health. CDR3s include the opening cysteine and the closing phenylalanine or tryptophan. The D gene is left open where the match is weak. The size entry is marked missing in some rows and otherwise reads once, few, many or a size class.

cdr3_aa: CASSDSGGANVLTF
cdr3_nt: TGTGCCAGCAGTGACTCGGGTGGGGCCAACGTCCTGACTTTC
clone_size: few
v_call: TRBV6-4
d_call: -
j_call: TRBJ2-6

cdr3_aa: CASSLVANYGNTIYF
cdr3_nt: TGTGCCAGCAGCTTAGTTGCGAACTACGGAAACACCATATATTTT
clone_size: -
v_call: TRBV11-2
d_call: -
j_call: TRBJ1-3

cdr3_aa: CASSLIQRQPQHF
cdr3_nt: TGTGCCAGCAGTCTTATACAGCGACAGCCCCAGCATTTT
clone_size: -
v_call: TRBV28
d_call: -
j_call: TRBJ1-5

cdr3_aa: CASSPRQDLAKNIQYF
cdr3_nt: TGTGCCAGCAGCCCCCGACAGGACCTAGCCAAAAACATTCAGTACTTC
clone_size: -
v_call: TRBV13
d_call: -
j_call: TRBJ2-4

cdr3_aa: CATSRVGAYEQYF
cdr3_nt: TGTGCCACCAGCAGAGTAGGGGCCTACGAGCAGTACTTC
clone_size: -
v_call: TRBV15
d_call: -
j_call: TRBJ2-7

cdr3_aa: CATSRDGDGQDRGHEKLFF
cdr3_nt: TGTGCCACCAGCAGAGATGGTGACGGACAGGACAGGGGTCATGAAAAACTGTTTTTT
clone_size: -
v_call: TRBV15
d_call: TRBD1
j_call: TRBJ1-4

cdr3_aa: CASITPNLPEQFF
cdr3_nt: TGTGCCAGCATTACCCCCAATCTCCCGGAGCAGTTCTTC
clone_size: -
v_call: TRBV28
d_call: -
j_call: TRBJ2-1

cdr3_aa: CASTDRNSNQPQHF
cdr3_nt: TGTGCCAGTACCGACAGGAATAGCAATCAGCCCCAGCATTTT
clone_size: -
v_call: TRBV19
d_call: -
j_call: TRBJ1-5

cdr3_aa: CAISESTGRETQYF
cdr3_nt: TGTGCCATCAGTGAGTCGACAGGGAGGGAGACCCAGTACTTC
clone_size: -
v_call: TRBV10-3
d_call: -
j_call: TRBJ2-5

cdr3_aa: CASVSRVGNTIYF
cdr3_nt: TGTGCCAGTGTATCCCGGGTAGGAAACACCATATATTTT
clone_size: -
v_call: TRBV25-1
d_call: -
j_call: TRBJ1-3

cdr3_aa: CAWRRDRGGDTIYF
cdr3_nt: TGTGCCTGGAGACGCGACAGGGGAGGGGACACCATATATTTT
clone_size: -
v_call: TRBV30
d_call: TRBD1
j_call: TRBJ1-3

cdr3_aa: CASSEALQGVDEKLFF
cdr3_nt: TGTGCCAGCAGTGAAGCGCTTCAGGGGGTGGATGAAAAACTGTTTTTT
clone_size: -
v_call: TRBV6-1
d_call: TRBD1
j_call: TRBJ1-4

cdr3_aa: CASSLGRLGDAGYTF
cdr3_nt: TGCGCCAGCAGCTTAGGGCGACTAGGAGATGCTGGCTACACCTTC
clone_size: -
v_call: TRBV5-1
d_call: -
j_call: TRBJ1-2

cdr3_aa: CASSLPGRGTEAFF
cdr3_nt: TGTGCCAGCAGTTTACCAGGGAGGGGCACTGAAGCTTTCTTT
clone_size: once
v_call: TRBV28
d_call: -
j_call: TRBJ1-1

cdr3_aa: CASSEETVETQYF
cdr3_nt: TGTGCCAGCAGTGAAGAGACAGTCGAGACCCAGTACTTC
clone_size: -
v_call: TRBV2
d_call: -
j_call: TRBJ2-5

cdr3_aa: CASSAGRGLLNYGYTF
cdr3_nt: TGCGCCAGCAGCGCTGGGCGGGGACTGCTAAACTATGGCTACACCTTC
clone_size: -
v_call: TRBV5-1
d_call: -
j_call: TRBJ1-2

cdr3_aa: CASARLRGPRTDTQYF
cdr3_nt: TGTGCCAGTGCTCGCTTACGGGGCCCTCGCACAGATACGCAGTATTTT
clone_size: -
v_call: TRBV19
d_call: -
j_call: TRBJ2-3